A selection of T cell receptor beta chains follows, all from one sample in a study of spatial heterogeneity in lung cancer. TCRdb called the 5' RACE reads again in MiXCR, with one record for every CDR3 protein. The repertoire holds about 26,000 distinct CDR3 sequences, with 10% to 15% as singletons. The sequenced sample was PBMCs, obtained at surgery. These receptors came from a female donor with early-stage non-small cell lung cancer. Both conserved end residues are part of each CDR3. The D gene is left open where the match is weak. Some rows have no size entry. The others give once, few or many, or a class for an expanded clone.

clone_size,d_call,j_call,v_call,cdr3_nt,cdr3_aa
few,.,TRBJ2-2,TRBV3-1,TGTGCCAGCAGCCGGAGTCCCGGGGCCGGGGAGCTGTTTTTT,CASSRSPGAGELFF
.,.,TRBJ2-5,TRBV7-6,TGTGCCAGCAGCATTTACAGGGTGGGAGAGACCCAGTACTTC,CASSIYRVGETQYF
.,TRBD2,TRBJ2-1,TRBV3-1,TGTGCCAGCAGCCAAGATCCGGGACTAGCGGTAAAGGATGAGCAGTTCTTC,CASSQDPGLAVKDEQFF
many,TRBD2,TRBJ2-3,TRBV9,TGTGCCAGCAGCCCGCGCGGACTAGCGGGGGAGCGAGATACGCAGTATTTT,CASSPRGLAGERDTQYF
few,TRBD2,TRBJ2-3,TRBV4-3,TGCGCCAGCAGCCTTTCCGGGACTAGCGGGACAGATACGCAGTATTTT,CASSLSGTSGTDTQYF
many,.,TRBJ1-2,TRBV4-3,TGCGCCAGCAGCCAAGGAGTCAGGAACTATGGCTACACCTTC,CASSQGVRNYGYTF
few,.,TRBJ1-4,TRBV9,TGTGCCAGCAGCTTTGCATCGGGCGAAGGTGAAAAACTGTTTTTT,CASSFASGEGEKLFF
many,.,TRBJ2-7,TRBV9,TGTGCCAGCAGCGTAGCTGCGGGGTTGTCCTACGAGCAGTACTTC,CASSVAAGLSYEQYF
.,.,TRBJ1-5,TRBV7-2,TGTGCCAGCAGCTTAGCGGGTAGAGTGAGTCAGCCCCAGCATTTT,CASSLAGRVSQPQHF
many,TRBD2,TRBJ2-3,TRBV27,TGTGCCAGCAGTTCAACTAGCGGTAGTAGCACAGATACGCAGTATTTT,CASSSTSGSSTDTQYF
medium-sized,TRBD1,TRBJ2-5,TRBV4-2,TGTGCCAGCAGCCAACCAGACAGGGATCAAGAGACCCAGTACTTC,CASSQPDRDQETQYF
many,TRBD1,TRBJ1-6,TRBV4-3,TGCGCCAGCAGCCAGGACAGGGCTATAGGCTCACCCCTCCACTTT,CASSQDRAIGSPLHF
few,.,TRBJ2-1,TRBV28,TGTGCCAGCAGTATCACGACCCCCTACAATGAGCAGTTCTTC,CASSITTPYNEQFF
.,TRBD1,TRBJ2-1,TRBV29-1,TGCAGCGCCTGGGCGCCGGGACAGGGTATCAATGAGCAGTTCTTC,CSAWAPGQGINEQFF
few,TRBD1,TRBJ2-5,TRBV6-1,TGTGCCAGCATTCGGACAGGGTCAGAGACCCAGTACTTC,CASIRTGSETQYF
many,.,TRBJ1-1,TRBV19,TGTGCCAGTACTACCCGGGACATGAACACTGAAGCTTTCTTT,CASTTRDMNTEAFF
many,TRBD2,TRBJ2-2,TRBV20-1,TGCAGTGCTAGAGACCAGTGGGCTAGCGGGAGTCTCACCGGGGAGCTGTTTTTT,CSARDQWASGSLTGELFF
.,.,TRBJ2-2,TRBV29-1,TGCAGCGTTGAGACGGGGAGGACCGGGGAGCTGTTTTTT,CSVETGRTGELFF
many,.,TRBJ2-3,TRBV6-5,TGTGCCAGCAGAGGTTCGACAGATACGCAGTATTTT,CASRGSTDTQYF
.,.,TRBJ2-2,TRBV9,TGTGCCAGCAGCGGAGCCAGGACAGTTAACACCGGGGAGCTGTTTTTT,CASSGARTVNTGELFF
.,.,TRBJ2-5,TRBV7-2,TGTGCCAGCAGCTTATATGGGGGCCAAGAGACCCAGTACTTC,CASSLYGGQETQYF
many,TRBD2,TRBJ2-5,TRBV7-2,TGTGCCAGCAGCTTAGAATTAGCGGGGAGACAAGAGACCCAGTACTTC,CASSLELAGRQETQYF
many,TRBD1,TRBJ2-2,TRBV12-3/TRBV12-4,TGTGCCAGCAGTCCTAGGGACAGGTTGACCGGGGAGCTGTTTTTT,CASSPRDRLTGELFF
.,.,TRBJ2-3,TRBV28,TGTGCCAGCAGCCCACCAGGGGTAAGCACAGATACGCAGTATTTT,CASSPPGVSTDTQYF
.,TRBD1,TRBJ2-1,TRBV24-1,TGTGCCACCAGTGATTTGAGGACAGGGTTACAGCAGTTCTTC,CATSDLRTGLQQFF
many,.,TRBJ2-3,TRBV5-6,TGTGCCAGCAGCTTGGTGGCGGTCGCCACAGATACGCAGTATTTT,CASSLVAVATDTQYF
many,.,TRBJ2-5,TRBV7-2,TGTGCCAGCAGCTTAGGTTCGGGGTGGGAGGAGACCCAGTACTTC,CASSLGSGWEETQYF
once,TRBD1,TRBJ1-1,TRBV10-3,TGTGCCATCAGGCCGGACAGGGACACTGAAGCTTTCTTT,CAIRPDRDTEAFF
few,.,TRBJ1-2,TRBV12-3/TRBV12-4,TGTGCCAGCAGTTTTCCCGAAGGGGCAGGGGATGGCTACACCTTC,CASSFPEGAGDGYTF
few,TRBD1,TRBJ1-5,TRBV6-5,TGTGCCAGCAGCCGCGTACAGGGGGCAAGTCAGCCCCAGCATTTT,CASSRVQGASQPQHF
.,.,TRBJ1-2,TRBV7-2,TGTGCCAGCAGGGGACGACAGAGTGGCTACACCTTC,CASRGRQSGYTF
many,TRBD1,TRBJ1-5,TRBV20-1,TGCAGTGCTAGGTCCGGACAGGGGAACAATCAGCCCCAGCATTTT,CSARSGQGNNQPQHF
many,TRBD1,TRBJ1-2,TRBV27,TGTGCCAGCAGTTTATCCTCGACAGGGGGGTACTATGGCTACACCTTC,CASSLSSTGGYYGYTF
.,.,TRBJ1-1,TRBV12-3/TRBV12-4,TGTGCCAGCAGCACACCAGGGATGAACACTGAAGCTTTCTTT,CASSTPGMNTEAFF
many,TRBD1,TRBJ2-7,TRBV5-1,TGCGCCAGCAGCTTGGGACAGGGCCTGGGCGAGCAGTACTTC,CASSLGQGLGEQYF
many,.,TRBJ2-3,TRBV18,TGTGCCAGCTCACCACCAGGAGGGGAGGAAGATACGCAGTATTTT,CASSPPGGEEDTQYF
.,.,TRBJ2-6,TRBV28,TGTGCCAGCAGCCCCCCGGAGGCCTTTCTCTCTGGGGCCAACGTCCTGACTTTC,CASSPPEAFLSGANVLTF
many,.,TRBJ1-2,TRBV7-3,TGTGCCAGCAGTCAGGGTCCACCCTGGGACTATGGCTACACCTTC,CASSQGPPWDYGYTF
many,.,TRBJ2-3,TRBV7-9,TGTGCCAGCAGCCAACCCACGGATACGCAGTATTTT,CASSQPTDTQYF
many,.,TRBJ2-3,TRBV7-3,TGTGCCAGCAGCCCCCTGGGGGAAGCGAATGCTAATACGCAGTATTTT,CASSPLGEANANTQYF
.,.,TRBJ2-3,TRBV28,TGTGCCAGCAGTTTATCCCTAGGACAGTATTTT,CASSLSLGQYF
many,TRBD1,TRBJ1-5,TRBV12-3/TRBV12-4,TGTGCCAGCGCGTGGGACAGAGATTATAGCAATCAGCCCCAGCATTTT,CASAWDRDYSNQPQHF
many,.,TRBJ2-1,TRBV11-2,TGTGCCAGCAGCTTAGGTAATAATGAGCAGTTCTTC,CASSLGNNEQFF
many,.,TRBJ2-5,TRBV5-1,TGCGCCAGCAGCGGGGGGGACAGCCAAGAGACCCAGTACTTC,CASSGGDSQETQYF
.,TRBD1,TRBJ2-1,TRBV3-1,TGTGCCAGCAGCCAAGAAAGGGGGCCGAGAGAGCAGTTCTTC,CASSQERGPREQFF
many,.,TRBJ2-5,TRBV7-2,TGTGCCAGCAGCCCAGGCTTTCTAGAGACCCAGTACTTC,CASSPGFLETQYF